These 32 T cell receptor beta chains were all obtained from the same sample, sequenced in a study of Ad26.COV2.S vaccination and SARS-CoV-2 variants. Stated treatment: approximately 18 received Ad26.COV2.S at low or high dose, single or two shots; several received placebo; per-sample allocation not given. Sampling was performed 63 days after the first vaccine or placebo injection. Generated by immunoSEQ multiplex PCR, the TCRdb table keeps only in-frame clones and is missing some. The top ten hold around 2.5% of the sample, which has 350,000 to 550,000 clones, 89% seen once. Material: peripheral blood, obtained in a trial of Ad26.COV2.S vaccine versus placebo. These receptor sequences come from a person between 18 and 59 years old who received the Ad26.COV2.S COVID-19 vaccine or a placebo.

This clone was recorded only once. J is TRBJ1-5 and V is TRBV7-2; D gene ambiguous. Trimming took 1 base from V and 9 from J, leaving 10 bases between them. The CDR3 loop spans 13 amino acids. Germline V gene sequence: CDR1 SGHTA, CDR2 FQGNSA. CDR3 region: CASSLDAARPQHF. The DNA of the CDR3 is TGTGCCAGCAGCTTAGACGCCGCCCGGCCCCAGCATTTT. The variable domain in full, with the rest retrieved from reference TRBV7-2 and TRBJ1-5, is GAGVSQSPSNKVTEKGKDVELRCDPISGHTALYWYRQSLGQGLEFLIYFQGNSAPDKSGLPSDRFSAERTGGSVSTLTIQRTQQEDSAVYLCASSLDAARPQHFGDGTRLSIL.

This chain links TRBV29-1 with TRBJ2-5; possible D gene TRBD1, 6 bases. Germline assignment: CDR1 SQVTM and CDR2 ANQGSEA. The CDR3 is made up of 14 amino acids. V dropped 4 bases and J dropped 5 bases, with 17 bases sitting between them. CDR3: CSVGGQLGGETQYF. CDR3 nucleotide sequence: TGCAGCGTTGGGGGACAATTGGGCGGTGAGACCCAGTACTTC.

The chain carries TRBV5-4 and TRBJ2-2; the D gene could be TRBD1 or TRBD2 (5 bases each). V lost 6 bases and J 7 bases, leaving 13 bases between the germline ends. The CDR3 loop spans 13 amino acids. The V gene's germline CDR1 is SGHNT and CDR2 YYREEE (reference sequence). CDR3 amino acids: CASTWGIHGELFF. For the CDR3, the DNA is TGTGCCAGCACTTGGGGGATCCACGGGGAGCTGTTTTTT.

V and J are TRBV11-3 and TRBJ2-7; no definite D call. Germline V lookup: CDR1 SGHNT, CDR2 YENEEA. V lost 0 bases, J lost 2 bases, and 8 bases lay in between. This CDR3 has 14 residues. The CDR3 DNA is TGTGCCAGCAGCTTAGAACCGGGTACCTACGAGCAGTACTTC. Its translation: CASSLEPGTYEQYF.

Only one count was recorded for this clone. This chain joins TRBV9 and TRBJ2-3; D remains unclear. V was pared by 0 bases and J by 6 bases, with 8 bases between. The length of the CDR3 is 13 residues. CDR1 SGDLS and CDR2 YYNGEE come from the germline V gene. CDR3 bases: TGTGCCAGCAGCGTAGGACCCCAGGATACGCAGTATTTT. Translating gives CASSVGPQDTQYF.

Here the CDR3 DNA reads TGTGCCAGCAGCAATACGGGGGGGCCGAATTCACCCCTCCACTTT. This codes for CASSNTGGPNSPLHF. The V gene is TRBV3-1 (or the pseudogene TRBV3-2), the J gene TRBJ1-6, with D possibly matching TRBD1 (6 bases). The germline CDR1 and CDR2 sequences are LGHDT and YNNKEL (reference sequence). The CDR3 is 15 amino acids. Trimming stripped 5 bases from V and 7 bases from J, with 15 bases between.

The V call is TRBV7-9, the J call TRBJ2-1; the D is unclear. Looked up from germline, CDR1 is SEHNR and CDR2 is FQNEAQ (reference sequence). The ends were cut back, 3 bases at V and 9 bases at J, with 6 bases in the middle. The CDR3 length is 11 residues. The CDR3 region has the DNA TGTGCCAGCAGCTTCGCGCGTGAGCAGTTCTTC. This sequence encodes CASSFAREQFF.

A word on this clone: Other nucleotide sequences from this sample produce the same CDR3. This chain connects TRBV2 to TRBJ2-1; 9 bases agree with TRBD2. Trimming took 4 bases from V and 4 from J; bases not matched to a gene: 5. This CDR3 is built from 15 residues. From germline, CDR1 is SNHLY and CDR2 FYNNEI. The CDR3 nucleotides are TGTGCCAGCAGTGTGGGGCTAGCGGGGTACAATGAGCAGTTCTTC. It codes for CASSVGLAGYNEQFF.

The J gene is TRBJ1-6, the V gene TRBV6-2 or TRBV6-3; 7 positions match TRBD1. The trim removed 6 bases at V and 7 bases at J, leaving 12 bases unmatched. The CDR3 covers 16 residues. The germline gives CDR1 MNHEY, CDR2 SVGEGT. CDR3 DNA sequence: TGTGCCAGCAGCGCCGCGCTAGGGGGCGCAAATTCACCCCTCCACTTT. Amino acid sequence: CASSAALGGANSPLHF.

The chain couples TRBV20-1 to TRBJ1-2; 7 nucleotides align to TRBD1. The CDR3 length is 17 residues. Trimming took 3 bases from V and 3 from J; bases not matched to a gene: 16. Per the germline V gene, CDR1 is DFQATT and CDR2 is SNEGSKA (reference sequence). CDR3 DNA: TGCAGTGCTAGTGGGGGGAATGACAGGGTACTCCACTATGGCTACACCTTC. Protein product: CSASGGNDRVLHYGYTF.

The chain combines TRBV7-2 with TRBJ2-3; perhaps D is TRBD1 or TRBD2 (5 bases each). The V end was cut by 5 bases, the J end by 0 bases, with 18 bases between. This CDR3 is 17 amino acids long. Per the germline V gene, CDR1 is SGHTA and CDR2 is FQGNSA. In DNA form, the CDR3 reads TGTGCCAGCAGCGCCGACGGAATCGGGGCTAGCACAGATACGCAGTATTTT. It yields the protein CASSADGIGASTDTQYF.

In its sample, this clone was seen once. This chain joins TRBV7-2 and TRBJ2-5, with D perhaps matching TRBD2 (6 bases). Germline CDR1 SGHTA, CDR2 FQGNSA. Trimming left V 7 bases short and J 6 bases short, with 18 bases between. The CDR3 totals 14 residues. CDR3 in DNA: TGTGCCAGCATCCCAGGAGGGAGCGGGCAGACCCAGTACTTC. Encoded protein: CASIPGGSGQTQYF.

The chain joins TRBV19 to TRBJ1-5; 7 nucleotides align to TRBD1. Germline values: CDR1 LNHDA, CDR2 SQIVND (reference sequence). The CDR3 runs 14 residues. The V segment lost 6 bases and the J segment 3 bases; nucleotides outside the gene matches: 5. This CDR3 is CASRWTGINQPQHF. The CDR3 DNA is TGTGCCAGTAGGTGGACAGGCATCAATCAGCCCCAGCATTTT.

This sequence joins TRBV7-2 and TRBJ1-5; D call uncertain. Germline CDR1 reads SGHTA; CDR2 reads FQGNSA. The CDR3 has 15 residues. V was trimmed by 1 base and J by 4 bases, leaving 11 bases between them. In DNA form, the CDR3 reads TGTGCCAGCAGCTTAGGGGCGGCTGCGAATCAGCCCCAGCATTTT. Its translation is CASSLGAAANQPQHF.

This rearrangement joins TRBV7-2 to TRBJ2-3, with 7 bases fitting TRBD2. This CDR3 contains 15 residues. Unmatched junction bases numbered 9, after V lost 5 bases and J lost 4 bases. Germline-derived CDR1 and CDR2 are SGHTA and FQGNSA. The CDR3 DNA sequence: TGTGCCAGCAGCCAGACTATGGGGGGGGCAGATACGCAGTATTTT. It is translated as CASSQTMGGADTQYF.

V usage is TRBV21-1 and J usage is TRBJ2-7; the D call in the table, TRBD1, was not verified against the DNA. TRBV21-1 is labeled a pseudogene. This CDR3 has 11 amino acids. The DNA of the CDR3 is TGTGCCAGCAGCAACGCGACAGAGCAGTACGTC. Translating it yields CASSNATEQYV.

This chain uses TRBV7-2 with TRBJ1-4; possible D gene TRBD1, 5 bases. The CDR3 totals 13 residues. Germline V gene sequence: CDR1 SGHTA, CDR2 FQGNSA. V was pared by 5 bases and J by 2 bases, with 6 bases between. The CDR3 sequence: CASSRGTNEKLFF. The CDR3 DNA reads TGTGCCAGCAGCCGGGGGACTAATGAAAAACTGTTTTTT. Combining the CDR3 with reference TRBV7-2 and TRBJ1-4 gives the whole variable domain GAGVSQSPSNKVTEKGKDVELRCDPISGHTALYWYRQSLGQGLEFLIYFQGNSAPDKSGLPSDRFSAERTGGSVSTLTIQRTQQEDSAVYLCASSRGTNEKLFFGSGTQLSVL.

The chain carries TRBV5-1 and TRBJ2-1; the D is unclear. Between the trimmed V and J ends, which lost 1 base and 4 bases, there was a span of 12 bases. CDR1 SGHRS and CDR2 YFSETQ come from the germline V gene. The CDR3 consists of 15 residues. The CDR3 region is CASSLQLSVYNEQFF. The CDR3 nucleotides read TGCGCCAGCAGCTTGCAGCTGTCCGTATACAATGAGCAGTTCTTC.

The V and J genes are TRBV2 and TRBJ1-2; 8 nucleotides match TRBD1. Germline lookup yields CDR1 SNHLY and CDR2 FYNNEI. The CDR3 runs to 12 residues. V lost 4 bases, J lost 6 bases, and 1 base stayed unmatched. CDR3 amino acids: CASSAQGDGYTF. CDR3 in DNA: TGTGCCAGCAGTGCACAGGGGGATGGCTACACCTTC.

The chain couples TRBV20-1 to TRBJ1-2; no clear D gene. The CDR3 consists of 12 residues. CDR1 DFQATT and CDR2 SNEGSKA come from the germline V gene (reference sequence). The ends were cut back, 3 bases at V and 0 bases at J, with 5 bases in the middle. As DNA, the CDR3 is TGCAGTGCTAGTACATCTAACTATGGCTACACCTTC. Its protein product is CSASTSNYGYTF.

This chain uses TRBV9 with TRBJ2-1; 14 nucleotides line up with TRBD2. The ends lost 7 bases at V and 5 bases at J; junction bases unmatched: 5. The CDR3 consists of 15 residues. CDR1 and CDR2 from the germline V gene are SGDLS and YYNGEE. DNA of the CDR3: TGTGCCAGCGGAGCGGGACTAGCGGGAGACAATGAGCAGTTCTTC. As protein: CASGAGLAGDNEQFF.

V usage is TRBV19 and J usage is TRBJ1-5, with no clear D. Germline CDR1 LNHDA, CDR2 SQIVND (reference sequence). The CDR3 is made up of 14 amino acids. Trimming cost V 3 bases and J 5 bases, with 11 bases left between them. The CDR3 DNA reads TGTGCCAGTAGTATGAAAGGGCTGTATCAGCCCCAGCATTTT. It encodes CASSMKGLYQPQHF.

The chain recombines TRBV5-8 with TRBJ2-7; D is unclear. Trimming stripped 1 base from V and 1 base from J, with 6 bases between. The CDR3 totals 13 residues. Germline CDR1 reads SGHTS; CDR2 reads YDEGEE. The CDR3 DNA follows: TGTGCCAGCAGCTTGAGAACTTCCTACGAGCAGTACTTC. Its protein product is CASSLRTSYEQYF.

For the CDR3, the DNA is TGTGCCACCAGTGACCTAGGGACAGGGCGGAACGGGGAGCTGTTTTTT. Translation: CATSDLGTGRNGELFF. The rearrangement uses TRBV24-1 and TRBJ2-2; 9 bases match TRBD1. Trimming cost V 4 bases and J 7 bases; bases outside gene matches: 9. Germline CDR1 and CDR2: KGHDR and SFDVKD. This CDR3 region has 16 residues.

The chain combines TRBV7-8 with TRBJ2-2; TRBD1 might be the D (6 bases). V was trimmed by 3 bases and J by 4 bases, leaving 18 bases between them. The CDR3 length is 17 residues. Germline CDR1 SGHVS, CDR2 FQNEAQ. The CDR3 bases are TGTGCCAGCAGCTTGTTGTCCGGGACACTTGCCACCGGGGAGCTGTTTTTT. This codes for CASSLLSGTLATGELFF.

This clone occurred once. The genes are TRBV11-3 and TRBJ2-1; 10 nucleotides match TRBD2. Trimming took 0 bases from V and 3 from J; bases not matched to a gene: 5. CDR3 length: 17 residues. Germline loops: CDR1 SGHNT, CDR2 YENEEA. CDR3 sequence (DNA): TGTGCCAGCAGCTTAGACAGCGGGAGGGCCGGCTACAATGAGCAGTTCTTC. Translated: CASSLDSGRAGYNEQFF.

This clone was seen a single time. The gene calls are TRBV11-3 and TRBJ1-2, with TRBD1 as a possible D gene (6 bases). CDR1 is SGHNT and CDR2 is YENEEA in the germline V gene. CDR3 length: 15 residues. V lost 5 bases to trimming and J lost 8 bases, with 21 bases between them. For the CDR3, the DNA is TGTGCCAGCAGCCCCCCGGGGGCGAGAGGAACCGGCTACACCTTC. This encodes CASSPPGARGTGYTF.

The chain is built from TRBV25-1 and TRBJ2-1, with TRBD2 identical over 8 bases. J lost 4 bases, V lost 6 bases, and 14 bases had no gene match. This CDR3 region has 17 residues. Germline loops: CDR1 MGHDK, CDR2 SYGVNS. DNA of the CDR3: TGTGCCAGCAGCGAGGTTGAGGGCGGGGGGACATACAATGAGCAGTTCTTC. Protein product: CASSEVEGGGTYNEQFF.

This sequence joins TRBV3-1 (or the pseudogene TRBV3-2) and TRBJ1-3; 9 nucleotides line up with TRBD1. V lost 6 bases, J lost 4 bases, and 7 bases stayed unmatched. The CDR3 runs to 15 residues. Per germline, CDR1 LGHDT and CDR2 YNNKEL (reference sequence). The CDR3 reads CASSPTGGRGNTIYF. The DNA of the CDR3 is TGTGCCAGCAGTCCAACAGGGGGCAGAGGAAACACCATATATTTT.

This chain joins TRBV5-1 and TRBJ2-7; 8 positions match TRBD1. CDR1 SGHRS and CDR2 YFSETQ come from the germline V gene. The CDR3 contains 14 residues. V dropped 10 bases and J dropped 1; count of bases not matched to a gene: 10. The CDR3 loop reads CASSTGVSSYEQYF. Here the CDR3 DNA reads TGCGCCTCATCGACAGGGGTTTCTTCCTACGAGCAGTACTTC.

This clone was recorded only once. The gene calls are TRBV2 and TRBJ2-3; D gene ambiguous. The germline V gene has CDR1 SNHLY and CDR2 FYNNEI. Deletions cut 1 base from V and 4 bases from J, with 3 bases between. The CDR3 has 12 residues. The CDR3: CASSEVADTQYF. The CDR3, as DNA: TGTGCCAGCAGTGAAGTAGCAGATACGCAGTATTTT.

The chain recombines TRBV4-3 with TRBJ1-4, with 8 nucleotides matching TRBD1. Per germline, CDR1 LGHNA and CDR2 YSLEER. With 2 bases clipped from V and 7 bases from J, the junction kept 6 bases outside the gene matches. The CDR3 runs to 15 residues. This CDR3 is CASSQWDRRFEKLFF. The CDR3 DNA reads TGCGCCAGCAGCCAATGGGACAGGAGATTTGAAAAACTGTTTTTT.